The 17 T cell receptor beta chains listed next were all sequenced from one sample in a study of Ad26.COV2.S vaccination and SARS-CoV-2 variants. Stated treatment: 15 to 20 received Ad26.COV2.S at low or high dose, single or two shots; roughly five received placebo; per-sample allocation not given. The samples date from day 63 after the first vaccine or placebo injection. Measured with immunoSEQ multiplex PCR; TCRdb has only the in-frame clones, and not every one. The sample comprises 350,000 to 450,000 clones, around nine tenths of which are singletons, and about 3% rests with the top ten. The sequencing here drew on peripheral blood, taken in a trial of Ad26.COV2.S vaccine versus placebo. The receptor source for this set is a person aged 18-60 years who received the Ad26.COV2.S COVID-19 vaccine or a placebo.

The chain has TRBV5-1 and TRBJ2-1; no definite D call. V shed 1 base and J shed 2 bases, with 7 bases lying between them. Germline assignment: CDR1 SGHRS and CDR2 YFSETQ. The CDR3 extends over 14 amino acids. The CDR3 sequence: CASSLMVTYNEQFF. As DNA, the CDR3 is TGCGCCAGCAGCTTGATGGTTACCTACAATGAGCAGTTCTTC.

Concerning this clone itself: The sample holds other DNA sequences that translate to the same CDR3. In DNA, the CDR3 is TGTGCCAGTAGTATAGGGACTAACACCGGGGAGCTGTTTTTT. Residues: CASSIGTNTGELFF. The chain joins TRBV19 to TRBJ2-2; a possible D gene is TRBD2 (5 bases). Germline loops: CDR1 LNHDA, CDR2 SQIVND (reference sequence). Trimming took off 1 base at V and 2 bases at J, with 5 bases between the two ends. There are 14 residues in the CDR3.

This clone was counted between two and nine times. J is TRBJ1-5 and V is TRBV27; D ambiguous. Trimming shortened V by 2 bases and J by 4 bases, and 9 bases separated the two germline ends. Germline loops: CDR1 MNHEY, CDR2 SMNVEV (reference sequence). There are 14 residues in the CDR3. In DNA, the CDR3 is TGTGCCAGCAGTTTAGCCAGCCTTAATCAGCCCCAGCATTTT. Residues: CASSLASLNQPQHF.

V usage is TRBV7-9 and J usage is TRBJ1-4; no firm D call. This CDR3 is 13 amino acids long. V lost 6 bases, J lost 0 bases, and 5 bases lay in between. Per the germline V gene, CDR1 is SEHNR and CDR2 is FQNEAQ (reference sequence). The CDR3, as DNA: TGTGCCAGCAGGCCCGCAACTAATGAAAAACTGTTTTTT. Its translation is CASRPATNEKLFF.

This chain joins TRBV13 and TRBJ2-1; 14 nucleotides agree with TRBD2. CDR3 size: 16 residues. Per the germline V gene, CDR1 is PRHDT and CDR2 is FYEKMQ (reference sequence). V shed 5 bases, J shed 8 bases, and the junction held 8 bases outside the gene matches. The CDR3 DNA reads TGTGCCAGCAGCCCGCGGACTAGCGGGGGGCCGGATGAGCAGTTCTTC. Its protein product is CASSPRTSGGPDEQFF.

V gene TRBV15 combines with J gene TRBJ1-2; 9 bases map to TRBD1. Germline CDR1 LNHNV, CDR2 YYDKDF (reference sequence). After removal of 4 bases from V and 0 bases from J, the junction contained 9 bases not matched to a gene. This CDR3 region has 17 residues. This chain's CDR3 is CATSIRDREIANYGYTF. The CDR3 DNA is TGTGCCACCAGCATCCGGGACAGGGAAATAGCTAACTATGGCTACACCTTC.

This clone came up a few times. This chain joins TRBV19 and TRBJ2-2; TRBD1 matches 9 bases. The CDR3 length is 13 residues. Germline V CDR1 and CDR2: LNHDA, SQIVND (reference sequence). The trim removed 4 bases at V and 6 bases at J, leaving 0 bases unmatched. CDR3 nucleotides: TGTGCCAGTAGTAGGGACAGGGCCGGGGAGCTGTTTTTT. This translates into CASSRDRAGELFF.

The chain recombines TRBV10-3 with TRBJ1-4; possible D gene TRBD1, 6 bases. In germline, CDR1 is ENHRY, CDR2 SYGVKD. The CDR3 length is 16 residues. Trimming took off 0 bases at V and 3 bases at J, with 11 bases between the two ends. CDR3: CAISESGGRANEKLFF. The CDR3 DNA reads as TGTGCCATCAGTGAGTCGGGGGGCCGGGCTAATGAAAAACTGTTTTTT.

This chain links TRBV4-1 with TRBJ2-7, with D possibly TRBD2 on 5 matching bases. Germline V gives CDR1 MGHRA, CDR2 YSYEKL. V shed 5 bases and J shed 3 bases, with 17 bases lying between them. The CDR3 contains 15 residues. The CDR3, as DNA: TGCGCCAGCAGCAACCCGGGAACCCTAGTCTACGAGCAGTACTTC. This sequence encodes CASSNPGTLVYEQYF.

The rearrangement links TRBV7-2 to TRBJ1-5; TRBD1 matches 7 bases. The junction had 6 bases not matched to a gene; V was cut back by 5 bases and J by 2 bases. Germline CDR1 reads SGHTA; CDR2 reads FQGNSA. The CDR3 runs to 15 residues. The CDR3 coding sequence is TGTGCCAGCAGCCCGACAGACAGGGGCAATCAGCCCCAGCATTTT. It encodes CASSPTDRGNQPQHF.

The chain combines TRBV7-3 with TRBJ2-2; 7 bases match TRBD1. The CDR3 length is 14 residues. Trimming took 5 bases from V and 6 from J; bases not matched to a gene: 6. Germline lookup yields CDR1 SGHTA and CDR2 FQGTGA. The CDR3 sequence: CASSPDRRAGELFF. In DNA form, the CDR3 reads TGTGCCAGCAGCCCGGACAGGCGCGCCGGGGAGCTGTTTTTT.

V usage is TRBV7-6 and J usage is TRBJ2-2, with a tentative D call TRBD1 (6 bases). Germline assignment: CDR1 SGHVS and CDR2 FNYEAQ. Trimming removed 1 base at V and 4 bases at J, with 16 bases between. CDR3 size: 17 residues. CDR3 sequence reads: CASSLGLQGRRTGELFF. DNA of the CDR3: TGTGCCAGCAGCTTAGGTTTACAGGGAAGACGCACCGGGGAGCTGTTTTTT.

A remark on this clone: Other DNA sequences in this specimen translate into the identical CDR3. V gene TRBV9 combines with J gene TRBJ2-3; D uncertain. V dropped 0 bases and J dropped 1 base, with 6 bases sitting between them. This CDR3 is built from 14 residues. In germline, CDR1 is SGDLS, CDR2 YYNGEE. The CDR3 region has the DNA TGTGCCAGCAGCGTAGTCGGTGGCACAGATACGCAGTATTTT. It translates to CASSVVGGTDTQYF. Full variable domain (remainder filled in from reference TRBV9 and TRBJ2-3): DSGVTQTPKHLITATGQRVTLRCSPRSGDLSVYWYQQSLDQGLQFLIQYYNGEERAKGNILERFSAQQFPDLHSELNLSSLELGDSALYFCASSVVGGTDTQYFGPGTRLTVL.

The DNA of the CDR3 is TGTGCCGAAAGGAGGACTGAAGCTTTCTTT. Its protein is CAERRTEAFF. The chain combines TRBV2 with TRBJ1-1; the D is unclear. Germline V CDR1 and CDR2: SNHLY, FYNNEI. This CDR3 has 10 amino acids. Trimming cost V 11 bases and J 5 bases, with 9 bases left between them.

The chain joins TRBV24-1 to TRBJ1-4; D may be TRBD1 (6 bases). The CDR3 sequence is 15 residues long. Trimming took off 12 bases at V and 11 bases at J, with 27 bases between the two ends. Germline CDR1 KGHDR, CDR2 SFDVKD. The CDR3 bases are TGTGCCGTCCTAGGGGGGCAGGGTGTAATTCGGAAACTGTTTTTT. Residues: CAVLGGQGVIRKLFF.

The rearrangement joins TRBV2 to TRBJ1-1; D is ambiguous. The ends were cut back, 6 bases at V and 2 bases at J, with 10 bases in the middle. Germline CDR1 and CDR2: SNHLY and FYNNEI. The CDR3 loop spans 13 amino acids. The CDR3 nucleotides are TGTGCCAGCAGGACCGACCAAAACACTGAAGCTTTCTTT. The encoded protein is CASRTDQNTEAFF.

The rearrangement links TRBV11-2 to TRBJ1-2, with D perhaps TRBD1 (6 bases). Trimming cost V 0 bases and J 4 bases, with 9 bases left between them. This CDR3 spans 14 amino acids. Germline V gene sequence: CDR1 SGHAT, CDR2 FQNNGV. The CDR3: CASSLDTGFYGYTF. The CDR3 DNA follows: TGTGCCAGCAGCTTAGACACAGGGTTCTATGGCTACACCTTC.